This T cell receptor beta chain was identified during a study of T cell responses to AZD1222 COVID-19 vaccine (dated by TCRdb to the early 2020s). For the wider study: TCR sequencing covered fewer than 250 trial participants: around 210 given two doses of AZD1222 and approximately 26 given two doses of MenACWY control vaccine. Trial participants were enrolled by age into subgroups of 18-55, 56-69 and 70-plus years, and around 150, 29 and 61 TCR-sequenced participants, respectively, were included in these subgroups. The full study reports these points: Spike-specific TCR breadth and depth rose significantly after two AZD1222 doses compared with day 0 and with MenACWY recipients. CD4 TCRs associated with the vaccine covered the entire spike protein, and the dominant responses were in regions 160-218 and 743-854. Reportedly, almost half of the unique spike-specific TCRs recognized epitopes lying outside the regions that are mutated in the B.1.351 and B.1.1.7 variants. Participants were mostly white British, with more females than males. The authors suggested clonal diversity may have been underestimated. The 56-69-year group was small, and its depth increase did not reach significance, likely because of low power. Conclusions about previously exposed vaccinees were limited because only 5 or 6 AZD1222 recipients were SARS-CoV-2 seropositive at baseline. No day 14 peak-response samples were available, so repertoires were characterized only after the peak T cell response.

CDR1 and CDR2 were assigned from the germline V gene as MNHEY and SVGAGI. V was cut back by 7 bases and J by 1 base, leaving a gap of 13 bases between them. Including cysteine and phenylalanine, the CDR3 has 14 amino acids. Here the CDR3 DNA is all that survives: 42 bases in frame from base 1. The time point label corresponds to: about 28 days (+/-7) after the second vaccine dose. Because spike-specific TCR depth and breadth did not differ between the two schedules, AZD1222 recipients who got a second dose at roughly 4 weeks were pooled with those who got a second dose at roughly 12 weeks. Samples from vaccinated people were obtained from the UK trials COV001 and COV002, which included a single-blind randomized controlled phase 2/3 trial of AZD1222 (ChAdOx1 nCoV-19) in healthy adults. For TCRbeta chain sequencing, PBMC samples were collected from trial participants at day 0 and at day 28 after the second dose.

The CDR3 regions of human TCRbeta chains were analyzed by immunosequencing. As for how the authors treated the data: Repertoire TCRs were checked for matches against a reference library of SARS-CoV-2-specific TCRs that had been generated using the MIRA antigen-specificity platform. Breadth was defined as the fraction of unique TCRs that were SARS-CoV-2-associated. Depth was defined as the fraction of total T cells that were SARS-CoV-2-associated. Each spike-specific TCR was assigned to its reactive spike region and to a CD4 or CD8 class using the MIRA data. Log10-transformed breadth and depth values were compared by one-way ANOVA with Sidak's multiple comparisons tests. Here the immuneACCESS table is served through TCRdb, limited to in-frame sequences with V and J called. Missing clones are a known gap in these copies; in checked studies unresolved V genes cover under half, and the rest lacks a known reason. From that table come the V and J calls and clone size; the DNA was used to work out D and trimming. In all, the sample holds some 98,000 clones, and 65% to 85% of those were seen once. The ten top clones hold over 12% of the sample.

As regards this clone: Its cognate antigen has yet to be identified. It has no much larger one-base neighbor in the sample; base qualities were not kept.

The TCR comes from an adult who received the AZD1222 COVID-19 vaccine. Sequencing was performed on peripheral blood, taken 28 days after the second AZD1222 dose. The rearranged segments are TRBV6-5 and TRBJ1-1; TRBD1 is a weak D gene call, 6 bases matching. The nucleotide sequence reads TGTGCCAGCAACCTTCTCAGGGGGAACACTGAAGCTTTCTTT. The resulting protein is CASNLLRGNTEAFF.